This T cell receptor (beta chain) was documented in a study of Graves' ophthalmopathy and Graves' hyperthyroidism. Whole-study results and caveats: Blood also contained most of the expanded thyroid clonotypes above 0.001 frequency.

Diagnosis used clinical symptoms, serum thyroxine, TRAb, thyroid ultrasound and orbital computed tomography. A volume of 10 ml of fresh peripheral blood supplied the PBMCs. Regarding this clonotype: What it binds is unknown.

With 3 bases removed from V and 8 bases from J, the gap between germline ends came to 13 bases. This CDR3 region has 14 residues. The germline V gene has CDR1 SEHNR and CDR2 FQNEAQ (reference sequence). Transcripts of RNA were the source for amplifying TCR beta CDR3 regions. HTBI primers served in a first-round RT-PCR, which a second-round multiplex PCR followed. TCRdb reanalysed the multiplex PCR reads using MiXCR and keeps one entry per CDR3 protein. The sample consists of more than 550,000 distinct CDR3 sequences, 35% to 50% of them appearing once. Sequencing was performed on peripheral blood. The sequence derives from an adult man with Graves' ophthalmopathy. This chain links TRBV7-9 with TRBJ1-4; D unresolved. CDR3 nucleotide sequence: TGTGCCAGCAGCTTCTTGGCGTTAGAGGAAAAACTGTTTTTT. It codes for CASSFLALEEKLFF.